These 22 T cell receptor beta chains originate from one sample sequenced in a study of blood T cell repertoires in COVID-19. TCRdb's table, derived via immunoSEQ multiplex PCR, lists solely in-frame clones and lacks some. This table has about 300,000 clones, just over 85% appearing once. The material sequenced was PBMCs or T cells enriched from blood (not recorded which). Every receptor here comes from a young man who had recovered from COVID-19.

The rearrangement links TRBV6-4 to TRBJ1-2; no clear D gene. CDR3 size: 14 residues. CDR1 is MRHNA and CDR2 is SNTAGT in the germline V gene. Trimming shortened V by 0 bases and J by 4 bases, and 9 bases separated the two germline ends. In DNA form, the CDR3 reads TGTGCCAGCAGTGACTCCCGGGGAATCTATGGCTACACCTTC. As protein: CASSDSRGIYGYTF.

This rearrangement joins TRBV5-1 to TRBJ2-7; 7 nucleotides agree with TRBD1. The CDR3 loop spans 14 amino acids. The junction had 6 bases not matched to a gene; V was cut back by 4 bases and J by 2 bases. Germline V CDR1 and CDR2: SGHRS, YFSETQ. The CDR3 loop reads CASSVGQATYEQYF. The CDR3 DNA reads TGCGCCAGCAGCGTCGGACAGGCTACCTACGAGCAGTACTTC.

This chain links TRBV5-1 with TRBJ2-7, with 8 bases identical to TRBD1. The CDR3 extends over 14 amino acids. Germline V gene data show CDR1 as SGHRS and CDR2 as YFSETQ. V dropped 1 base and J dropped 3; count of bases not matched to a gene: 3. This CDR3 is CASSLTGTGYEQYF. CDR3 coding DNA: TGCGCCAGCAGCTTGACCGGGACAGGCTACGAGCAGTACTTC.

The chain is built from TRBV7-4 and TRBJ1-3; no clear D. The CDR3 is made up of 13 amino acids. Between the trimmed V and J ends, which lost 4 bases and 1 base, there was a span of 5 bases. Germline V lookup: CDR1 SGHVT, CDR2 SQSDAQ. Here the CDR3 DNA reads TGTGCCAGCAGCTCATTTTCTGGAAACACCATATATTTT. It is translated as CASSSFSGNTIYF.

V usage is TRBV25-1 and J usage is TRBJ1-2; D is possibly TRBD1 (6 bases). This CDR3 spans 16 amino acids. The V gene's germline CDR1 is MGHDK and CDR2 SYGVNS. V was clipped by 0 bases and J by 6 bases, with 17 bases between them. The CDR3, as DNA: TGTGCCAGCAGTGAATATACCTACGGGGGGGCGCATGGCTACACCTTC. This gives the protein CASSEYTYGGAHGYTF.

V and J are TRBV5-1 and TRBJ1-5; D unclear. Germline CDR1 reads SGHRS; CDR2 reads YFSETQ. The CDR3 extends over 13 amino acids. V lost 1 base, J lost 7 bases, and 9 bases lay in between. The CDR3 bases are TGCGCCAGCAGCTTGCTAGTCGGGCAGCCCCAGCATTTT. Translation: CASSLLVGQPQHF.

This clone is a singleton in its sample. The chain couples TRBV4-1 to TRBJ2-5, with 8 bases lining up with TRBD2. The germline V gene encodes CDR1 MGHRA and CDR2 YSYEKL. The CDR3 spans 17 residues. The V segment lost 0 bases and the J segment 5 bases; nucleotides outside the gene matches: 11. CDR3 protein: CASSQDGKVAGRETQYF. Written as DNA, the CDR3 is TGCGCCAGCAGCCAAGACGGGAAGGTAGCGGGAAGGGAGACCCAGTACTTC.

This chain connects TRBV27 to TRBJ2-1; a weak D match, TRBD1 (5 bases). The germline V gene encodes CDR1 MNHEY and CDR2 SMNVEV (reference sequence). The CDR3 runs 15 residues. Trimming shortened V by 6 bases and J by 5 bases, and 17 bases separated the two germline ends. Here the CDR3 reads CASSPDSLEDNEQFF. The CDR3 bases are TGTGCCAGCAGCCCCGACAGTTTGGAAGACAATGAGCAGTTCTTC.

There are a few counts of this clone. This sequence joins TRBV19 and TRBJ2-2, with 9 bases matching TRBD1. CDR1 is LNHDA, CDR2 SQIVND, per germline (reference sequence). This CDR3 comprises 15 residues. Losses at the gene ends were 6 bases for V and 5 bases for J; bases not matched to a gene: 7. CDR3 in amino acids: CASSWGQGGTGELFF. DNA of the CDR3: TGTGCCAGTAGCTGGGGACAGGGCGGGACCGGGGAGCTGTTTTTT.

This chain connects TRBV2 to TRBJ2-7, with 9 bases that match TRBD1. Germline V CDR1 and CDR2: SNHLY, FYNNEI. J lost 7 bases, V lost 7 bases, and 11 bases had no gene match. This CDR3 is 14 amino acids long. CDR3 nucleotide sequence: TGTGCCAGCAAGCCGACAGGGGGGCAGTTTGAGCAGTACTTC. Translation: CASKPTGGQFEQYF.

The V gene is TRBV6-5, the J gene TRBJ1-4; no firm D call. The CDR3 loop spans 14 amino acids. Germline values: CDR1 MNHEY, CDR2 SVGAGI. Trimming removed 5 bases from V and 6 bases from J, with 13 bases in between. CDR3 nucleotides: TGTGCCAGCAGTCCGTCGACCGGGTATGAAAAACTGTTTTTT. Its protein product is CASSPSTGYEKLFF.

The V gene is TRBV3-1 (or the pseudogene TRBV3-2), the J gene TRBJ1-1; 8 nucleotides agree with TRBD1. This CDR3 region has 14 residues. The junction had 7 bases not matched to a gene; V was cut back by 7 bases and J by 3 bases. Germline CDR1 LGHDT, CDR2 YNNKEL (reference sequence). The CDR3 DNA is TGTGCCAGCAAGCAGGGGGCGACGGACACTGAAGCTTTCTTT. This translates into CASKQGATDTEAFF.

The gene calls are TRBV29-1 and TRBJ1-1; TRBD1 agrees at 7 bases. Germline values: CDR1 SQVTM, CDR2 ANQGSEA. The CDR3 consists of 12 residues. Unmatched junction bases numbered 3, after V lost 7 bases and J lost 1 base. CDR3: CSDYRGNTEAFF. The CDR3 DNA reads as TGCAGCGATTACAGGGGGAACACTGAAGCTTTCTTT.

J is TRBJ1-1 and V is TRBV11-2; 10 positions agree with TRBD1. Germline V gene data show CDR1 as SGHAT and CDR2 as FQNNGV. This CDR3 comprises 18 residues. V was pared by 0 bases and J by 1 base, with 8 bases of the junction left unmatched. CDR3 amino acids: CASSLDPPWTGGNTEAFF. As DNA, the CDR3 is TGTGCCAGCAGCTTAGACCCACCCTGGACAGGGGGGAACACTGAAGCTTTCTTT. The variable domain in full, completed from reference TRBV11-2 and TRBJ1-1, reads EAGVAQSPRYKIIEKRQSVAFWCNPISGHATLYWYQQILGQGPKLLIQFQNNGVVDDSQLPKDRFSAERLKGVDSTLKIQPAKLEDSAVYLCASSLDPPWTGGNTEAFFGQGTRLTVV.

The chain joins TRBV2 to TRBJ2-5; perhaps TRBD1 as D (6 bases). CDR1 is SNHLY, CDR2 FYNNEI, per germline. The CDR3 is made up of 16 amino acids. V dropped 0 bases and J dropped 1 base, with 12 bases sitting between them. The CDR3 DNA follows: TGTGCCAGCAGTGAAGCGCGACAGGCGACCCAAGAGACCCAGTACTTC. Translated, it gives CASSEARQATQETQYF.

The chain carries TRBV6-5 and TRBJ2-5; 8 bases match TRBD1. The ends lost 6 bases at V and 5 bases at J; junction bases unmatched: 8. The CDR3 consists of 14 residues. Per germline, CDR1 MNHEY and CDR2 SVGAGI. The CDR3 sequence is CASRTDRATETQYF. The CDR3 coding sequence is TGTGCCAGCAGGACGGACAGGGCTACCGAGACCCAGTACTTC.

The V and J genes are TRBV6-5 and TRBJ1-3; unclear D gene. CDR1 is MNHEY and CDR2 is SVGAGI in the germline V gene. This CDR3 region has 16 residues. Trimming pared 0 bases from V and 2 bases from J, leaving 11 bases between. CDR3 in DNA: TGTGCCAGCAGTTACTCCCGGGGAGACGCTGGAAACACCATATATTTT. Protein: CASSYSRGDAGNTIYF.

The rearrangement joins TRBV19 to TRBJ1-5; 8 bases align to TRBD1. This CDR3 is 16 amino acids long. Trimming cost V 3 bases and J 4 bases; bases outside gene matches: 8. Germline V gene lookup returns CDR1 LNHDA and CDR2 SQIVND (reference sequence). The CDR3 DNA sequence: TGTGCCAGTAGTATTAGGACAGGGATGGGGAATCAGCCCCAGCATTTT. This encodes CASSIRTGMGNQPQHF.

The J gene is TRBJ2-1, the V gene TRBV14, with D possibly matching TRBD2 (6 bases). The germline V gene encodes CDR1 SGHDN and CDR2 FVKESK. The ends were cut back, 4 bases at V and 2 bases at J, with 15 bases in the middle. The CDR3 loop spans 16 amino acids. The CDR3 loop is CASSPRARLAYNEQFF. DNA of the CDR3: TGTGCCAGCAGCCCCCGGGCCAGACTAGCCTACAATGAGCAGTTCTTC. Combining the CDR3 with reference TRBV14 and TRBJ2-1 gives the whole variable domain EAGVTQFPSHSVIEKGQTVTLRCDPISGHDNLYWYRRVMGKEIKFLLHFVKESKQDESGMPNNRFLAERTGGTYSTLKVQPAELEDSGVYFCASSPRARLAYNEQFFGPGTRLTVL.

This chain links TRBV27 with TRBJ2-1; D call uncertain. The CDR3 runs 13 residues. V lost 6 bases, J lost 5 bases, and 11 bases lay in between. Per the germline V gene, CDR1 is MNHEY and CDR2 is SMNVEV (reference sequence). CDR3 DNA: TGTGCCAGCAGCCAATCGAGTAACAATGAGCAGTTCTTC. Amino acid sequence: CASSQSSNNEQFF.

The J gene is TRBJ1-5, the V gene TRBV9; tentative D call: TRBD1 (6 bases). Germline CDR1 reads SGDLS; CDR2 reads YYNGEE. V lost 4 bases, J lost 3 bases, and 11 bases lay in between. There are 14 residues in the CDR3. In nucleotides, the CDR3 is TGTGCCAGCAGCCTGACAGGTGACAATCAGCCCCAGCATTTT. The encoded protein is CASSLTGDNQPQHF.

This chain links TRBV5-4 with TRBJ2-7; 7 bases agree with TRBD2. This CDR3 has 14 residues. Germline V gene lookup returns CDR1 SGHNT and CDR2 YYREEE (reference sequence). V shed 0 bases, J shed 7 bases, and the junction held 7 bases outside the gene matches. CDR3 residues: CASSLAGGSGEQYF. As DNA, the CDR3 is TGTGCCAGCAGCTTGGCGGGGGGATCGGGGGAGCAGTACTTC.